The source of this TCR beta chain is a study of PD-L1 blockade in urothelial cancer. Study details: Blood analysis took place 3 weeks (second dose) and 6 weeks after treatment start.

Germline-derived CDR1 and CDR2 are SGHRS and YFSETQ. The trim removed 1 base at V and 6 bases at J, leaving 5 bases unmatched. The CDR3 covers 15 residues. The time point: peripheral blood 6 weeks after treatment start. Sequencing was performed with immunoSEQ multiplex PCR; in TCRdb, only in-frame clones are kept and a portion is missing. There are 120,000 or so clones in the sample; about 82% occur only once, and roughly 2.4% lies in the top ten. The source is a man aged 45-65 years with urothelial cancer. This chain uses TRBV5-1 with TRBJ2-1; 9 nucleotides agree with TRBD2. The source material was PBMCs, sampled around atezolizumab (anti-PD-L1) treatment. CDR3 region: CASSLMVAGANEQFF. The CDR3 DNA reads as TGCGCCAGCAGCTTGATGGTAGCGGGAGCCAATGAGCAGTTCTTC.